These T cell receptor beta chains were read from a single sample in a study of cytomegalovirus exposure and HLA in healthy donors. Libraries were prepared by immunoSEQ multiplex PCR; TCRdb keeps only in-frame clonotypes and omits some of them. The data contain over 75,000 clones, 60% to 85% of them singletons. Material for sequencing was PBMCs. Receptors were obtained from a man aged 60-69 years in good health and CMV-seropositive. CDR3s include the opening cysteine and the closing phenylalanine or tryptophan. A D gene is named only where the DNA matches it firmly. A row's size may be missing; if present it is once, few, many or a size class.

>TRBJ2-7|TRBV6-5|TRBD1|few
TGTGCCAGCAGTTTGGGACAGGGGCCCTACGAGCAGTACTTC
CASSLGQGPYEQYF
>TRBJ2-7|TRBV6-5|.|.
TGTGCCAGCAGCCTTCCCCCCTACGAGCAGTACTTC
CASSLPPYEQYF
>TRBJ1-4|TRBV28|.|.
TGTGCCAGCAGTTTATTGGCAGGATCTAATGAAAAACTGTTTTTT
CASSLLAGSNEKLFF
>TRBJ2-1|TRBV29-1|TRBD1|.
TGCAGCGCCCCCGCCGGGACAGTCTCCTACAATGAGCAGTTCTTC
CSAPAGTVSYNEQFF
>TRBJ2-1|TRBV4-1|.|.
TGCGCCAGCAGCCAAGAAGGGGGGGGGCTCAGTGATGAGCAGTTCTTC
CASSQEGGGLSDEQFF
>TRBJ2-2|TRBV7-9|.|.
TGTGCCAGCAGCTCGAGGGCAGGGAGGCCGTCCCCCGGGGAGCTGTTTTTT
CASSSRAGRPSPGELFF
>TRBJ1-2|TRBV28|.|few
TGTGCCAGCCACAGGGCCGACTATGGCTACACCTTC
CASHRADYGYTF
>TRBJ2-5|TRBV5-1|TRBD2|.
TGCGCCAGCAGCTTGGGACAAATAGCGGGGGCCCAAGAGACCCAGTACTTC
CASSLGQIAGAQETQYF
>TRBJ2-3|TRBV5-4|TRBD2|.
TGTGCCAGCAGCCAGCGGGGGCCGGGGACAGATACGCAGTATTTT
CASSQRGPGTDTQYF
>TRBJ2-5|TRBV30|.|.
TGTGCCTGGAGTGTAAGGAGGGGGACAGAGACAACCCAGTACTTC
CAWSVRRGTETTQYF
>TRBJ2-7|TRBV7-2|.|.
TGTGCCAGCAGCCCTCAGGGCCGAAGTAACGAGCAGTACTTC
CASSPQGRSNEQYF
>TRBJ1-1|TRBV4-1|.|.
TGCGCCAGCAGCCAACTCCCGGGGACTGAAGCTTTCTTT
CASSQLPGTEAFF
>TRBJ1-1|TRBV2|TRBD1|.
TGTGCCAGCGACCAGACAGGGAATCAGGGCACTGAAGCTTTCTTT
CASDQTGNQGTEAFF
>TRBJ2-7|TRBV19|TRBD1|.
TGTGCCAGCAGCCTCCGACAGGGGATTACGACTTACGAGCAGTACTTC
CASSLRQGITTYEQYF
>TRBJ2-1|TRBV9|TRBD2|.
TGTGCCAGCAGCGTAGTTAGCGGGGCCAATGAGCAGTTCTTC
CASSVVSGANEQFF
>TRBJ1-2|TRBV5-7|.|.
TGTGCCAGCAGCTTGGGAAACACAAAAATCACTAACTATGGCTACACCTTC
CASSLGNTKITNYGYTF
>TRBJ2-2|TRBV19|TRBD1|.
TGTGCCAGTAAACAACCGGGACAGGGGGCGATCGGGGAGCTGTTTTTT
CASKQPGQGAIGELFF
>TRBJ1-2|TRBV7-3|.|once
TGTGCCAGCAGCTTAACGGCAGGGAAGGGGGGACTAAATGGCTACACCTTC
CASSLTAGKGGLNGYTF
>TRBJ2-6|TRBV18|.|.
TGTGCCAGCTCGCCCCTCTTTGAGTCTGGGGCCAACGTCCTGACTTTC
CASSPLFESGANVLTF
>TRBJ2-5|TRBV30|TRBD1|.
TGTGCCTGGAGTAGAGGCAGGGGGGAGACCCAGTACTTC
CAWSRGRGETQYF
>TRBJ2-3|TRBV4-3|TRBD2|.
TGCGCCAGCAGCCAAGATTTTGTAGCGGGGGGTTTCACAGATACGCAGTATTTT
CASSQDFVAGGFTDTQYF
>TRBJ1-1|TRBV6-5|.|.
TGTGCCAGCAGTTACTTGGGGGGGGGCACTGAAGCTTTCTTT
CASSYLGGGTEAFF
>TRBJ2-2|TRBV18|.|.
TGTGCCAGCTCACCGGGGACAACGAACACCGGGGAGCTGTTTTTT
CASSPGTTNTGELFF
>TRBJ1-2|TRBV5-1|TRBD1|.
TGCGCCAGCAGGAAAACGGGACAGGGATCTGGCTACACCTTC
CASRKTGQGSGYTF
>TRBJ2-1|TRBV5-1|.|.
TGCGCCAGCAGCTTGGGAGACACCACCTACAATGAGCAGTTCTTC
CASSLGDTTYNEQFF
>TRBJ1-6|TRBV5-6|.|.
TGTGCCAGCAGCTTGGCCGGGGGGAGCTCCTATAATTCACCCCTCCACTTT
CASSLAGGSSYNSPLHF
>TRBJ2-7|TRBV7-2|TRBD1|once
TGTGCCAGCAGCTCCGGGACAGGGAAGTACGAGCAGTACTTC
CASSSGTGKYEQYF